The T cell receptor (beta chain) under discussion was sequenced for a study of blood T cell repertoires in COVID-19. Generated by immunoSEQ multiplex PCR, the TCRdb table keeps only in-frame clones and is missing some. The repertoire has about 380,000 clones, about 88% of them found once; the top ten carry 0.9% to 1.5%. CDR3 size: 16 residues. Trimming took off 6 bases at V and 6 bases at J, with 18 bases between the two ends. CDR1 LGHDT and CDR2 YNNKEL come from the germline V gene (reference sequence). The sample was PBMCs or T cells enriched from blood (not recorded which). This TCR was recovered from a young woman who had recovered from COVID-19. The chain links TRBV3-1 (or the pseudogene TRBV3-2) to TRBJ1-6; D is perhaps TRBD1 (6 bases). The CDR3 bases are TGTGCCAGCAGAGAACAGGGAACTGAGGGTAATTCACCCCTCCACTTT. The encoded protein is CASREQGTEGNSPLHF.